Listed below are T cell receptor beta chains from one sample, sequenced in a study of human thymus T cells. The protocol was immunoSEQ multiplex PCR, while the TCRdb copy is restricted to in-frame clones and leaves out a portion. This table holds some 120,000 clones, around 95% found once. Input material: thymus tissue. The receptors shown here come from a boy under two years old with a congenital heart defect but otherwise immunologically healthy. Both conserved end residues are part of each CDR3. The order of the fields is J gene, D gene, clone size, V gene, CDR3 length, CDR3 protein, CDR3 DNA. D genes are given only for firm matches. Expanded clones are given a class, and other clones once, few, many or no size at all.

>TRBJ2-1|NA|NA|TRBV7-2|17
CASSLRRQAKGNNEQFF
TGTGCCAGCAGCCTACGCCGACAGGCCAAAGGCAACAATGAGCAGTTCTTC
>TRBJ1-3|TRBD1|NA|TRBV7-8|16
CASSLRTGGTGNTIYF
TGTGCCAGCAGCTTACGGACAGGGGGGACTGGAAACACCATATATTTT
>TRBJ2-1|TRBD2|NA|TRBV4-3|18
CASSPKGTSGGPYNEQFF
TGCGCCAGCAGCCCAAAAGGGACTAGCGGGGGGCCCTACAATGAGCAGTTCTTC
>TRBJ2-1|NA|NA|TRBV6-4|16
CASSPEAGAGINEQFF
TGTGCCAGCAGCCCTGAGGCGGGGGCGGGAATTAATGAGCAGTTCTTC
>TRBJ1-1|NA|NA|TRBV4-3|15
CASSHGGGRNTEAFF
TGCGCCAGCAGCCATGGGGGGGGCAGGAACACTGAAGCTTTCTTT
>TRBJ1-6|NA|NA|TRBV4-3|15
CASSQGARRNSPLHF
TGCGCCAGCAGCCAAGGGGCCAGGAGGAATTCACCCCTCCACTTT
>TRBJ2-7|TRBD1|NA|TRBV15|14
CATSAGQGGYEQYF
TGTGCCACCAGCGCGGGACAGGGTGGCTACGAGCAGTACTTC
>TRBJ2-5|NA|NA|TRBV4-1|14
CASSCRTGEETQYF
TGCGCCAGCAGCTGCAGGACCGGGGAAGAGACCCAGTACTTC
>TRBJ2-1|NA|NA|TRBV4-1|13
CASSQDGTGKQFF
TGCGCCAGCAGCCAAGATGGAACGGGTAAACAGTTCTTC
>TRBJ1-5|NA|NA|TRBV30|14
CAWSFGQPYQPQHF
TGTGCCTGGAGTTTCGGACAGCCTTATCAGCCCCAGCATTTT
>TRBJ1-1|NA|NA|TRBV4-3|13
CASSPQSQSEAFF
TGCGCCAGCAGCCCCCAGAGCCAATCAGAAGCTTTCTTT
>TRBJ2-1|NA|NA|TRBV5-4|12
CASSFSLNEQFF
TGTGCCAGCAGCTTTAGCCTCAATGAGCAGTTCTTC
>TRBJ1-1|NA|few|TRBV5-1|15
CASSLGWDMNTEAFF
TGCGCCAGCAGCTTGGGTTGGGATATGAACACTGAAGCTTTCTTT
>TRBJ2-2|NA|NA|TRBV7-2|14
CASSEWRRAGELFF
TGTGCCAGCAGCGAGTGGAGGCGGGCCGGGGAGCTGTTTTTT
>TRBJ1-2|NA|once|TRBV5-4|15
CASTMFARAGYGYTF
TGTGCCAGCACCATGTTTGCCCGGGCAGGCTATGGCTACACCTTC
>TRBJ2-5|NA|NA|TRBV28|15
CASSPPGGRGETQYF
TGTGCCAGCAGTCCGCCCGGGGGCCGGGGAGAGACCCAGTACTTC
>TRBJ2-5|NA|NA|TRBV20-1|11
CSARVWETQYF
TGCAGTGCTAGGGTGTGGGAGACCCAGTACTTC
>TRBJ2-7|NA|NA|TRBV19|15
CASSTEIHGGYEQYF
TGTGCCAGTAGTACCGAGATCCACGGGGGTTACGAGCAGTACTTC
>TRBJ2-7|NA|NA|TRBV11-2|11
CASSFSYEQYF
TGTGCCAGCAGCTTTAGCTACGAGCAGTACTTC
>TRBJ2-7|TRBD1|NA|TRBV7-9|18
CASSLFRRGTEEYGEQYF
TGTGCCAGCAGCTTATTTCGTAGGGGGACAGAGGAGTACGGTGAGCAGTACTTC
>TRBJ1-4|TRBD1|NA|TRBV5-6|14
CASSSGGEHEKLFF
TGTGCCAGCAGCTCAGGGGGCGAACATGAAAAACTGTTTTTT
>TRBJ1-2|NA|NA|TRBV6-1|13
CASSESGFYGYTF
TGTGCCAGCAGTGAGTCGGGATTCTATGGCTACACCTTC
>TRBJ2-5|TRBD2|NA|TRBV27|14
CASSLGLAEETQYF
TGTGCCAGCAGTTTGGGACTAGCGGAAGAGACCCAGTACTTC
>TRBJ1-1|NA|NA|TRBV19|14
CASSRPRTRPEAFF
TGTGCCAGTAGTAGGCCCCGGACAAGGCCTGAAGCTTTCTTT